Presented here are 21 T cell receptor beta chains from one specimen sequenced in a study of blood T cell repertoires in COVID-19. Using immunoSEQ multiplex PCR, the repertoire was profiled, and TCRdb retains in-frame clones only, with some absent. The sample carries over 120,000 clones, roughly three quarters recorded once. What was sequenced was peripheral blood. The origin of the receptors is a woman aged 60-75 years with acute or convalescent COVID-19.

This clone showed up just once. The J gene is TRBJ2-1, the V gene TRBV21-1; the table's D call of TRBD2 was not tested on the DNA. TRBV21-1 is given as a pseudogene. This CDR3 is 18 amino acids long. CDR3 amino acids: CASSKGGTGGEYYNEQFF. The CDR3 DNA is TGTGCCAGCAGCAAAGGGGGCACGGGAGGGGAATACTACAATGAGCAGTTCTTC.

V usage is TRBV28 and J usage is TRBJ2-6; weak D call: TRBD1 (6 bases). The germline gives CDR1 MDHEN, CDR2 SYDVKM. The CDR3 has 15 amino acids. Trimming cost V 4 bases and J 2 bases, with 9 bases left between them. The CDR3 DNA sequence: TGTGCCAGCAGTTCTGCAGGGGCTGGGGCCAACGTCCTGACTTTC. Its translation: CASSSAGAGANVLTF.

A single count supports this clone. The J gene is TRBJ2-2, the V gene TRBV4-1; D gene uncertain. This CDR3 spans 17 amino acids. The V gene lost 1 base and the J gene lost 0 bases, with 12 bases spanning the gap. Germline-derived CDR1 and CDR2 are MGHRA and YSYEKL. The CDR3 reads CASSQAVSIANTGELFF. CDR3 coding DNA: TGCGCCAGCAGCCAAGCGGTTTCAATAGCGAACACCGGGGAGCTGTTTTTT.

The V gene is TRBV18, the J gene TRBJ2-7; D is perhaps TRBD1 (6 bases). CDR1 and CDR2 from the germline V gene are KGHSH and LQKENI. The V end lost 3 bases, the J end lost 3 bases, and 12 bases lay between the germline ends. This CDR3 comprises 14 residues. The CDR3 region is CASSPLQGRYEQYF. The CDR3 coding sequence is TGTGCCAGCTCACCCCTACAGGGACGCTACGAGCAGTACTTC.

This clone is a singleton in its sample. This chain uses TRBV7-5 with TRBJ1-2. TRBV7-5 is a recognized pseudogene. The CDR3 spans 15 residues. This CDR3 is CALLEGGQPAYGYTF. For the CDR3, the DNA is TGTGCTTTACTTGAGGGGGGGCAACCGGCCTATGGCTACACCTTC.

The CDR3 loop reads CASSFFKIIDSPLHF. CDR3 nucleotide sequence: TGTGCCAGCAGTTTTTTTAAAATAATTGATTCACCCCTCCACTTT. V is TRBV28 and J is TRBJ1-6; no firm D call. Germline CDR1 reads MDHEN; CDR2 reads SYDVKM. The CDR3 consists of 15 residues. The V gene lost 3 bases and the J gene lost 8 bases, with 14 bases spanning the gap.

This clone was recorded only once. The rearrangement joins TRBV27 to TRBJ2-7; 10 nucleotides align to TRBD1. With V trimmed by 4 bases and J by 6 bases, 3 bases remained unmatched. From germline, CDR1 is MNHEY and CDR2 SMNVEV (reference sequence). This CDR3 has 13 residues. The CDR3 reads CASSYGQGVEQYF. CDR3 nucleotide sequence: TGTGCCAGCAGTTATGGACAGGGGGTCGAGCAGTACTTC.

The J gene is TRBJ2-7, the V gene TRBV5-1; perhaps TRBD2 as D (5 bases). Trimming left V 0 bases short and J 3 bases short, with 10 bases between. CDR3 length: 14 amino acids. The germline CDR1 and CDR2 sequences are SGHRS and YFSETQ. CDR3: CASSLERRLYEQYF. The CDR3 coding sequence is TGCGCCAGCAGCTTGGAACGGAGGCTCTACGAGCAGTACTTC.

The chain joins TRBV29-1 to TRBJ2-7, with D perhaps matching TRBD2 (6 bases). Looked up from germline, CDR1 is SQVTM and CDR2 is ANQGSEA. This CDR3 has 13 amino acids. The germline V and J ends were trimmed by 6 bases and 1 base, with 13 bases remaining between them. The CDR3 protein is CSVGDSPSYEQYF. The CDR3 DNA sequence: TGCAGCGTGGGGGACTCGCCGTCCTACGAGCAGTACTTC.

This clone was seen once. This rearrangement joins TRBV11-2 to TRBJ2-1, with 8 nucleotides matching TRBD2. The germline V gene has CDR1 SGHAT and CDR2 FQNNGV. With 1 base clipped from V and 2 bases from J, the junction kept 13 bases outside the gene matches. The CDR3 loop spans 19 amino acids. The CDR3 here is CASSLGGFLAGTAYNEQFF. The CDR3 region has the DNA TGTGCCAGCAGCTTAGGCGGGTTCCTAGCGGGCACGGCCTACAATGAGCAGTTCTTC.

The sample holds one count of this clone. The J gene is TRBJ1-6, the V gene TRBV28; possible D gene TRBD1, 6 bases. Germline V gene lookup returns CDR1 MDHEN and CDR2 SYDVKM. The V end was cut by 7 bases, the J end by 5 bases, with 12 bases between. The CDR3 spans 14 residues. CDR3 nucleotides: TGTGCCAGCACTACGGGGGGCGATAATTCACCCCTCCACTTT. Translated: CASTTGGDNSPLHF.

The genes are TRBV7-9 and TRBJ2-3; 14 nucleotides agree with TRBD2. The germline V gene has CDR1 SEHNR and CDR2 FQNEAQ (reference sequence). The CDR3 is 17 residues long. With V trimmed by 5 bases and J by 5 bases, 9 bases remained unmatched. This CDR3 reads CASSPPGLAGDGDTQYF. The CDR3 DNA reads as TGTGCCAGCAGCCCCCCGGGACTAGCGGGAGATGGAGATACGCAGTATTTT.

This sequence joins TRBV19 and TRBJ2-1; no definite D call. Germline values: CDR1 LNHDA, CDR2 SQIVND (reference sequence). The V gene lost 3 bases and the J gene lost 9 bases, with 15 bases spanning the gap. CDR3 length: 14 residues. This chain's CDR3 is CASSINPGSSEQFF. The CDR3 DNA follows: TGTGCCAGTAGTATTAACCCTGGTAGCAGTGAGCAGTTCTTC.

The rearrangement uses TRBV6-2 or TRBV6-3 and TRBJ1-5; D gene ambiguous. Looked up from germline, CDR1 is MNHEY and CDR2 is SVGEGT. This CDR3 has 12 amino acids. V was trimmed by 2 bases and J by 10 bases, leaving 9 bases between them. The CDR3, as DNA: TGTGCCAGCAGTTACCAACTTTTTCCCCAGCATTTT. Its protein is CASSYQLFPQHF.

This clone was observed a single time. This chain connects TRBV3-1 (or the pseudogene TRBV3-2) to TRBJ2-2; D unresolved. Germline values: CDR1 LGHDT, CDR2 YNNKEL (reference sequence). Trimming took off 5 bases at V and 1 base at J, with 20 bases between the two ends. The CDR3 is 18 amino acids. CDR3 coding DNA: TGTGCCAGCAGCATGGTTGAGGTGGTCCCTGGGAACACCGGGGAGCTGTTTTTT. Protein sequence: CASSMVEVVPGNTGELFF.

V usage is TRBV6-5 and J usage is TRBJ1-6, with D tentatively TRBD1 (5 bases). The CDR3 is made up of 14 amino acids. Germline V CDR1 and CDR2: MNHEY, SVGAGI. Trimming removed 2 bases from V and 10 bases from J, with 12 bases in between. CDR3 amino acids: CASSYDSIYSPLHF. The CDR3 region has the DNA TGTGCCAGCAGTTACGACAGTATATACTCACCCCTCCACTTT.

This sequence joins TRBV19 and TRBJ2-3; tentatively, D is TRBD2 (6 bases). V gave up 5 bases and J gave up 4 bases, with 19 bases separating them. The CDR3 length is 16 residues. Looked up from germline, CDR1 is LNHDA and CDR2 is SQIVND (reference sequence). In nucleotides, the CDR3 is TGTGCCAGTAGTTTTGGGTGGCGGGATAGCTCAGATACGCAGTATTTT. Translating it yields CASSFGWRDSSDTQYF.

The chain is built from TRBV28 and TRBJ1-4; 7 positions agree with TRBD1. J lost 3 bases, V lost 7 bases, and 14 bases had no gene match. The CDR3 runs 17 residues. CDR1 MDHEN and CDR2 SYDVKM come from the germline V gene. CDR3 region: CASKGQLGGVANEKLFF. The CDR3 DNA follows: TGTGCCAGCAAGGGACAGTTAGGGGGCGTCGCTAATGAAAAACTGTTTTTT.

This clone was observed at least ten times. The V gene is TRBV13, the J gene TRBJ1-1, with 8 bases that match TRBD1. V gave up 5 bases and J gave up 2 bases; unmatched junction bases: 10. The V gene's germline CDR1 is PRHDT and CDR2 FYEKMQ (reference sequence). This CDR3 is built from 16 residues. CDR3 region: CASSGTRTGLNTEAFF. The DNA of the CDR3 is TGTGCCAGCAGCGGGACGAGGACAGGGTTAAACACTGAAGCTTTCTTT.

V usage is TRBV6-2 or TRBV6-3 and J usage is TRBJ1-6, with a weak D call TRBD1 (5 bases). Trimming removed 2 bases from V and 4 bases from J, with 12 bases in between. Germline CDR1 and CDR2: MNHEY and SVGEGT. The CDR3 is 16 amino acids. The CDR3 DNA sequence: TGTGCCAGCAGTTACGCGGGGACGGGGTATAATTCACCCCTCCACTTT. It yields the protein CASSYAGTGYNSPLHF.

This clone was picked up one time. The rearrangement uses TRBV28 and TRBJ1-5; tentatively, D is TRBD1 (5 bases). Trimming pared 2 bases from V and 5 bases from J, leaving 7 bases between. Germline lookup yields CDR1 MDHEN and CDR2 SYDVKM. CDR3 length: 13 amino acids. The chain's CDR3 is CASSLDSHQPQHF. In DNA form, the CDR3 reads TGTGCCAGCAGTTTAGACAGCCATCAGCCCCAGCATTTT.